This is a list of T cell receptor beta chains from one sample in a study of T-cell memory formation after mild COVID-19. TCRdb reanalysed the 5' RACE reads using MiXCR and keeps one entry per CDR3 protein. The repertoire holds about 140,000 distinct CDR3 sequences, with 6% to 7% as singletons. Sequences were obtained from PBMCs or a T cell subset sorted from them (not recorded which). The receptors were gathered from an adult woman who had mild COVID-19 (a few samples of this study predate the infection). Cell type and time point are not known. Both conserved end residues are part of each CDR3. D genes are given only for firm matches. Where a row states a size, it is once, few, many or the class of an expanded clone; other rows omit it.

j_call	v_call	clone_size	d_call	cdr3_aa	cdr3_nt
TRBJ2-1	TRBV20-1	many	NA	CSARDSGSHRWNEQFF	TGCAGTGCTAGAGATAGTGGTAGCCATCGTTGGAATGAGCAGTTCTTC
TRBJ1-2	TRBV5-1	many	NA	CASSLVLGPEGYTF	TGCGCCAGCAGCTTGGTTCTAGGGCCGGAAGGCTACACCTTC
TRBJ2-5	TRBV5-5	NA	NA	CASSLKTVQETQYF	TGTGCCAGCAGCTTGAAGACAGTACAAGAGACCCAGTACTTC
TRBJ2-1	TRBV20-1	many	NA	CSASEGGTYNEQFF	TGCAGTGCCTCTGAGGGCGGGACTTACAATGAGCAGTTCTTC
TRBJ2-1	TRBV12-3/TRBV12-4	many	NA	CASSLELGPNEQFF	TGTGCCAGCAGTTTAGAGCTGGGCCCAAATGAGCAGTTCTTC
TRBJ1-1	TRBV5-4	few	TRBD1	CASTAGTGAENTEAFF	TGTGCCAGCACCGCGGGGACAGGGGCCGAGAACACTGAAGCTTTCTTT
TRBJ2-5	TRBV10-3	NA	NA	CATLNAEGETQYF	TGTGCCACCCTGAATGCCGAGGGGGAGACCCAGTACTTC
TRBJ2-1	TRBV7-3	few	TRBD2	CASSQASGSYNEQFF	TGTGCCAGCAGCCAAGCTAGCGGGTCCTACAATGAGCAGTTCTTC
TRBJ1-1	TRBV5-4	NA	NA	CASSQLNREGTEAFF	TGTGCCAGCAGCCAATTAAACAGGGAAGGAACTGAAGCTTTCTTT
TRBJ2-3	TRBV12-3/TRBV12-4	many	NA	CASSFGPGGRTQYF	TGTGCCAGCAGTTTCGGCCCCGGCGGAAGAACGCAGTATTTT
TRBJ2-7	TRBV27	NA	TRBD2	CASRKTSGYEQYF	TGTGCCAGCAGGAAGACTAGCGGGTACGAGCAGTACTTC
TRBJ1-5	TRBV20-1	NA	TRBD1	CSAQDRATQPQHF	TGCAGTGCCCAGGACAGGGCCACCCAGCCCCAGCATTTT
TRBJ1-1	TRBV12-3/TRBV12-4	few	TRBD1	CASSRDRGLAFF	TGTGCCAGCAGTCGGGACAGGGGGCTAGCTTTCTTT
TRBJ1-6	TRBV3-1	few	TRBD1	CASSPRTGKNSPLHF	TGTGCCAGCAGCCCCAGGACAGGGAAGAATTCACCCCTCCACTTT
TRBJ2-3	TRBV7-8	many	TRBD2	CASSQLVPSGGNKSTDTQYF	TGTGCCAGCAGCCAATTAGTGCCTAGCGGGGGGAACAAAAGCACAGATACGCAGTATTTT
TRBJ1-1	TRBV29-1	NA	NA	CSVERGSGAAFF	TGCAGCGTTGAGAGGGGGTCCGGTGCAGCTTTCTTT
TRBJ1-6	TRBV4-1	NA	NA	CASSQDPQINSPLHF	TGCGCCAGCAGCCAAGATCCACAGATTAATTCACCCCTCCACTTT
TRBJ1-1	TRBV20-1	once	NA	CSATRGGRDTEAFF	TGCAGTGCTACCCGTGGGGGAAGGGACACTGAAGCTTTCTTT
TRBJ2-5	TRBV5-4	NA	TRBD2	CASSPSGPSGETQYF	TGTGCCAGCAGCCCCAGTGGTCCTAGCGGAGAGACCCAGTACTTC
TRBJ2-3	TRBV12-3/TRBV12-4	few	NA	CASIRGAGLTDTQYF	TGTGCCAGCATCAGAGGGGCGGGGCTCACAGATACGCAGTATTTT
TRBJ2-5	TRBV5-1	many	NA	CASSLEGTLGETQYF	TGCGCCAGCAGCTTGGAAGGAACCCTGGGGGAGACCCAGTACTTC
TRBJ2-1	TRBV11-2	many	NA	CASSLGGLAGDGKNEQFF	TGTGCCAGCAGCTTAGGGGGGCTCGCGGGAGACGGTAAGAATGAGCAGTTCTTC
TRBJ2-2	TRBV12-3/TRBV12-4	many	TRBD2	CASSLPLGLAGAENTGELFF	TGTGCCAGCAGTTTGCCCCTGGGACTAGCGGGGGCCGAGAACACCGGGGAGCTGTTTTTT